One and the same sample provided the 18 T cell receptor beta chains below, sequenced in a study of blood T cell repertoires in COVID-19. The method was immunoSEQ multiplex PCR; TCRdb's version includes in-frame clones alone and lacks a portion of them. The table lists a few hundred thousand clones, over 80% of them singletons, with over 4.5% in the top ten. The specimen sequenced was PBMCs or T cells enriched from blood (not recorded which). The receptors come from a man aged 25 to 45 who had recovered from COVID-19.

The CDR3 coding sequence is TGTGCCAGCAGTTCCGGGACAGGGGACGGCTACACCTTC. This gives the protein CASSSGTGDGYTF. The chain is built from TRBV7-9 and TRBJ1-2, with TRBD1 identical over 10 bases. This CDR3 has 13 residues. Per the germline V gene, CDR1 is SEHNR and CDR2 is FQNEAQ (reference sequence). V lost 6 bases to trimming and J lost 8 bases; unmatched junction nucleotides: 6.

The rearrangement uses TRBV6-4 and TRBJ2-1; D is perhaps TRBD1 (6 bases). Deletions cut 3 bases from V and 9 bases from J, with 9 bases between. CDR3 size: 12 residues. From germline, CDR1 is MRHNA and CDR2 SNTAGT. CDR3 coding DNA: TGTGCCAGCAGTGAACAGGGAGTTGAGCAGTTCTTC. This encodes CASSEQGVEQFF.

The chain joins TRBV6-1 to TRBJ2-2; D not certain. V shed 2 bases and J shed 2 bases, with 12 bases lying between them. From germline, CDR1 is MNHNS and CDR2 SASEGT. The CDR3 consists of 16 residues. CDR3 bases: TGTGCCAGCAGTGAACCAAGTACATATAACACCGGGGAGCTGTTTTTT. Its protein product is CASSEPSTYNTGELFF.

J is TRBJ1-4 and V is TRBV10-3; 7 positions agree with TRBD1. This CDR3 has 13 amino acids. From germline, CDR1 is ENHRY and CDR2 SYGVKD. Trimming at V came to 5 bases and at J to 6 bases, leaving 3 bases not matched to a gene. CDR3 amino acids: CAISTGQDEKLFF. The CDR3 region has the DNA TGTGCCATCAGTACTGGACAGGATGAAAAACTGTTTTTT.

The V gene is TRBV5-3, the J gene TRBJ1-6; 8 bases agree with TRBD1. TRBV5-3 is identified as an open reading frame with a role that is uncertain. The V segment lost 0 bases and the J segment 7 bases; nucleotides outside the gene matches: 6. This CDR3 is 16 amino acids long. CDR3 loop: CARSLVSQGANSPLHF. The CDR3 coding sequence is TGTGCCAGAAGCTTGGTTAGCCAGGGGGCAAATTCACCCCTCCACTTT.

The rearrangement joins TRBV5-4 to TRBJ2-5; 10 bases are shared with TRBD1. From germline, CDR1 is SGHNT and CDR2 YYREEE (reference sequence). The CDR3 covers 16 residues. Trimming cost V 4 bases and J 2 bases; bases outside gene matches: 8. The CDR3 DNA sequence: TGTGCCAGCAGCCCACGGGACAGGGGAGGGCAAGAGACCCAGTACTTC. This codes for CASSPRDRGGQETQYF.

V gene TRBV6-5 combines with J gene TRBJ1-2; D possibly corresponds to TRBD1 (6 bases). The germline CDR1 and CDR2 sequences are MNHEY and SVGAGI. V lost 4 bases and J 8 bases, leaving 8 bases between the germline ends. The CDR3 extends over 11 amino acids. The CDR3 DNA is TGTGCCAGCAGTTCAGGGGAGGGCTACACCTTC. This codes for CASSSGEGYTF.

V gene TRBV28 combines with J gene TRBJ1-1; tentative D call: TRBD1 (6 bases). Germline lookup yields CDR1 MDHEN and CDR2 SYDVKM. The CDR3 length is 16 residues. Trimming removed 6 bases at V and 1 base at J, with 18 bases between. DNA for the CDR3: TGTGCCAGCAGAGGGGGGGGTACAGGGAAGAACACTGAAGCTTTCTTT. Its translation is CASRGGGTGKNTEAFF.

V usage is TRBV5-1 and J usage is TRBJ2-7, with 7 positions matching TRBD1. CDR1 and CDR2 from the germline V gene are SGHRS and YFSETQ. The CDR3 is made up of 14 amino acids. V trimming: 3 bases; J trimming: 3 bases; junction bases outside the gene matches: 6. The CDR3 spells CASSSDNRGYEQYF. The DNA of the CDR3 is TGCGCCAGCAGCTCGGACAACAGGGGCTACGAGCAGTACTTC.

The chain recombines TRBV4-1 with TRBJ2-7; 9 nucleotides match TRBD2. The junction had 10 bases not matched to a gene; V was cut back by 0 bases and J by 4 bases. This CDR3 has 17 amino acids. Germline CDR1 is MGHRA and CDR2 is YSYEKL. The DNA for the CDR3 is TGCGCCAGCAGCCAAGATATCGTCGCGGGGGGGCGGTACGAGCAGTACTTC. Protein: CASSQDIVAGGRYEQYF.

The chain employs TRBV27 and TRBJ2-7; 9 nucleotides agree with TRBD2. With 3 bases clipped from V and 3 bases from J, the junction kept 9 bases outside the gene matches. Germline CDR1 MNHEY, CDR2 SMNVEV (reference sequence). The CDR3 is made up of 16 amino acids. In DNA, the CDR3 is TGTGCCAGCAGTTTTAGCGGGGGCAGACTACTCTACGAGCAGTACTTC. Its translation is CASSFSGGRLLYEQYF.

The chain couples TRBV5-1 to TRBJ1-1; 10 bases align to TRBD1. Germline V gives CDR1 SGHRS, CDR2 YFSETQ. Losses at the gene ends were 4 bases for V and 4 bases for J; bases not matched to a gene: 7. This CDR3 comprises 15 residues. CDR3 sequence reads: CASSHGQGEVTEAFF. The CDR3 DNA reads TGCGCCAGCAGCCACGGACAGGGGGAGGTCACTGAAGCTTTCTTT. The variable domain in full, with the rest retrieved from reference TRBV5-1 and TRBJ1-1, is KAGVTQTPRYLIKTRGQQVTLSCSPISGHRSVSWYQQTPGQGLQFLFEYFSETQRNKGNFPGRFSGRQFSNSRSEMNVSTLELGDSALYLCASSHGQGEVTEAFFGQGTRLTVV.

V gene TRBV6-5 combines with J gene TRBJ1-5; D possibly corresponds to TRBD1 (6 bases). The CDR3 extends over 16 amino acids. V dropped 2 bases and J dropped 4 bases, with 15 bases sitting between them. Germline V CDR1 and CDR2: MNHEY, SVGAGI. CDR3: CASSYGRGKWNQPQHF. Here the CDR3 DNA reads TGTGCCAGCAGTTACGGCAGGGGTAAATGGAATCAGCCCCAGCATTTT.

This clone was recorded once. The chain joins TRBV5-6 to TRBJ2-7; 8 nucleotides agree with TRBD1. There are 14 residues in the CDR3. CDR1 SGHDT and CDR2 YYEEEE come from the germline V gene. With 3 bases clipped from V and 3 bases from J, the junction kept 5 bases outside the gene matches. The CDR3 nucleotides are TGTGCCAGCAGCTATAACAGGGGGGACTACGAGCAGTACTTC. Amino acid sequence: CASSYNRGDYEQYF.

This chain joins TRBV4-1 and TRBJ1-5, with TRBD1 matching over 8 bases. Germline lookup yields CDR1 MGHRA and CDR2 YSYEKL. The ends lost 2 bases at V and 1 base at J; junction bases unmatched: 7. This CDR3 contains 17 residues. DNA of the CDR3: TGCGCCAGCAGCCAATTCAACAGGGGGAAGAGCAATCAGCCCCAGCATTTT. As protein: CASSQFNRGKSNQPQHF.

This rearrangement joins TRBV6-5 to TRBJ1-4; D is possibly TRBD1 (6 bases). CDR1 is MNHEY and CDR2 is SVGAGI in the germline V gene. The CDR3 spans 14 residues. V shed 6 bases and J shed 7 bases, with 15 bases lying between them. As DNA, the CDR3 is TGTGCCAGCAGCCAGGGGAGCGAAGGTGAAAAACTGTTTTTT. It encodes CASSQGSEGEKLFF.

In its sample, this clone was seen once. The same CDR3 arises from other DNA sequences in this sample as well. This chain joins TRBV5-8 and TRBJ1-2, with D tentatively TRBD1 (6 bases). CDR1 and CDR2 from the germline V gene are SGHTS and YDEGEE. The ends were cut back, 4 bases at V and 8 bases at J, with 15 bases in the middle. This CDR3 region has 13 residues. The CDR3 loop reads CASSLQGSYGYTF. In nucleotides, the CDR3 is TGTGCCAGCAGCCTACAGGGAAGCTACGGCTACACCTTC.

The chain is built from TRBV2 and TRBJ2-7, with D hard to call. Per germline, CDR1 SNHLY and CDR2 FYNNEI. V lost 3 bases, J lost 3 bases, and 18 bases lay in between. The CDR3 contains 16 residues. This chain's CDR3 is CASSEGPRAGHYEQYF. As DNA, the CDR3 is TGTGCCAGCAGTGAGGGCCCTCGAGCAGGCCACTACGAGCAGTACTTC.